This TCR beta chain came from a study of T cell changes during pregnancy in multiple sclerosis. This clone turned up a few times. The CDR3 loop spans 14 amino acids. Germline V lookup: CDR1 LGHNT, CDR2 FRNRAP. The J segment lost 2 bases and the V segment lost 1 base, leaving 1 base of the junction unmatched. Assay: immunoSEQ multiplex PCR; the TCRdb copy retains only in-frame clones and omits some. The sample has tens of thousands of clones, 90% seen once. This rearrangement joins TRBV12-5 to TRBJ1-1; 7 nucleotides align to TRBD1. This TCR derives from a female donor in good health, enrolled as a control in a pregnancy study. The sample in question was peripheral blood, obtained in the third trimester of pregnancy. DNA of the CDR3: TGTGCTAGTGGTTTGGACAGGGGTAACACTGAAGCTTTCTTT. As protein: CASGLDRGNTEAFF.